Listed below are T cell receptor beta chains from one sample, sequenced in a study of blood T cells in healthy people across ages. One entry per CDR3 protein results from TCRdb running MiXCR on the 5' RACE reads. The sample has 800,000 to 950,000 distinct CDR3 sequences; about 48% are singletons. The sequencing input was blood. These receptor sequences come from a young man in good health. The CDR3 runs from the conserved cysteine through the conserved F or W. D genes are given only for firm matches. Clone size is stated in some rows and not others, as once, few, many or a class when expanded.

TRBJ2-2 . TRBV9 . CASSLRVLASGELFF TGTGCCAGCAGTCTCCGGGTCCTAGCGTCCGGGGAGCTGTTTTTT
TRBJ2-3 . TRBV24-1 . CATSDWAPTGQDTQYF TGTGCCACCAGTGATTGGGCTCCCACAGGACAAGATACGCAGTATTTT
TRBJ2-7 TRBD1 TRBV29-1 . CSVERGQGSYEQYF TGCAGCGTTGAGAGGGGGCAGGGGTCCTACGAGCAGTACTTC
TRBJ2-2 . TRBV5-1 . CASSFGTGRLSNTGELFF TGCGCCAGCAGCTTTGGTACAGGCCGCCTTTCGAACACCGGGGAGCTGTTTTTT
TRBJ1-2 . TRBV7-6 many CASSLEQNYGYTF TGTGCCAGCAGCTTGGAACAGAACTATGGCTACACCTTC
TRBJ1-2 . TRBV21-1 . CASSRGQGGCYTF TGTGCCAGCAGCAGAGGACAGGGGGGGTGCTACACCTTC
TRBJ2-2 . TRBV7-9 . CASTGSITGELFF TGTGCCAGCACGGGGTCGATCACCGGGGAGCTGTTTTTT
TRBJ2-7 . TRBV4-2 few CASSQGSEGQYF TGTGCCAGCAGCCAAGGGTCGGAGGGGCAGTACTTC
TRBJ2-3 . TRBV9 . CASSVGGALTDTQYF TGTGCCAGCAGCGTAGGCGGGGCGCTCACAGATACGCAGTATTTT
TRBJ1-4 . TRBV7-7 . CASSRLGGHGEKLFF TGTGCTAGCAGCCGACTGGGGGGGCATGGTGAAAAACTGTTTTTT
TRBJ1-2 . TRBV3-1 . CASSIGQGYTF TGTGCCAGCAGCATCGGGCAAGGCTACACCTTC
TRBJ2-3 TRBD2 TRBV7-3 . CASSLRVGAGGTDTQYF TGTGCCAGCAGCTTAAGGGTGGGAGCGGGAGGCACAGATACGCAGTATTTT
TRBJ2-7 TRBD1 TRBV4-1 . CASSQPRQGAYEQYF TGCGCCAGCAGCCAACCTCGACAGGGGGCCTACGAGCAGTACTTC
TRBJ2-1 TRBD2 TRBV9 . CASSAGTSDYNEQFF TGTGCCAGCAGCGCCGGGACTAGCGACTACAATGAGCAGTTCTTC
TRBJ2-5 TRBD2 TRBV24-1 . CATSGMGGSKETQYF TGTGCCACCAGTGGGATGGGGGGGTCTAAAGAGACCCAGTACTTC
TRBJ2-1 TRBD2 TRBV10-3 few CAISGVRGDEQFF TGTGCCATCAGTGGTGTGCGGGGGGATGAGCAGTTCTTC
TRBJ2-7 . TRBV29-1 . CSVEGGESYEQYF TGCAGCGTTGAAGGGGGGGAGTCCTACGAGCAGTACTTC
TRBJ2-4 . TRBV7-2 . CASSRVDSKEKYF TGTGCCAGCAGCCGGGTCGACTCCAAGGAAAAGTACTTC
TRBJ2-5 . TRBV5-1 many CASSSGHQQETQYF TGCGCCAGCAGCTCTGGACACCAACAAGAGACCCAGTACTTC
TRBJ2-1 . TRBV20-1 many CSARDPYTGANEQFF TGCAGTGCTAGAGATCCGTATACCGGGGCAAATGAGCAGTTCTTC
TRBJ2-1 . TRBV12-3/TRBV12-4 few CASSLGTESYVNLKASYNEQFF TGTGCCAGCAGTTTAGGGACAGAGTCGTACGTCAACCTTAAAGCCTCCTACAATGAGCAGTTCTTC
TRBJ1-4 . TRBV6-5 . CASSYSSGGRAEKLFF TGTGCCAGCAGTTACTCGAGTGGGGGTAGGGCTGAAAAACTGTTTTTT
TRBJ2-7 . TRBV6-6 . CASSPVDYEQYF TGTGCCAGCAGTCCAGTGGACTACGAGCAGTACTTC
TRBJ2-1 TRBD2 TRBV30 . CAWDPGLAEPREQFF TGTGCCTGGGACCCGGGACTAGCGGAACCAAGGGAGCAGTTCTTC
TRBJ1-2 . TRBV25-1 . CASSGRGGLQEGYTF TGTGCCAGCAGTGGCCGAGGGGGGCTACAAGAAGGCTACACCTTC
TRBJ2-3 . TRBV4-3 . CASSQDEGSTDTQYF TGCGCCAGCAGCCAAGATGAGGGGAGCACAGATACGCAGTATTTT
TRBJ2-3 . TRBV12-3/TRBV12-4 . CASSTRQGGRTDTQYF TGTGCCAGCAGTACCAGACAGGGAGGTAGGACAGATACGCAGTATTTT
TRBJ2-7 . TRBV20-1 . CSQEGPSYEQYF TGCAGCCAGGAGGGTCCCTCCTACGAGCAGTACTTC
TRBJ1-6 TRBD1 TRBV7-2 . CTSSDPQGRDSPLHF TGTACCAGCAGCGATCCACAGGGGCGGGATTCACCCCTCCACTTT
TRBJ2-1 TRBD2 TRBV5-6 few CASSLGFGGNEQFF TGTGCCAGCAGCTTGGGGTTCGGGGGGAATGAGCAGTTCTTC
TRBJ1-2 TRBD1 TRBV9 . CVSSALRGDRYGYTF TGTGTCAGCAGCGCCCTCAGGGGGGACCGCTATGGCTACACCTTC
TRBJ2-7 . TRBV7-7 . CASKDGSYEQYF TGTGCTAGCAAGGACGGCTCCTACGAGCAGTACTTC